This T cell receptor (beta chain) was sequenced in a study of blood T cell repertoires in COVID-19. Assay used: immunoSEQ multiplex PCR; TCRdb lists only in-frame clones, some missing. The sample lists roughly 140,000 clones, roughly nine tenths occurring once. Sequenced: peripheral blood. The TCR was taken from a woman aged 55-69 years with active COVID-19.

CDR3: CASSYDPGQGASGYTF. CDR3 sequence (DNA): TGTGCCAGTAGCTATGATCCGGGACAGGGGGCGTCTGGCTACACCTTC. V and J are TRBV19 and TRBJ1-2; 12 nucleotides match TRBD1. V shed 6 bases, J shed 7 bases, and the junction held 12 bases outside the gene matches. The CDR3 has 16 amino acids. CDR1 is LNHDA, CDR2 SQIVND, per germline (reference sequence).